This TCR beta chain was identified during a study of breast tumors, draining lymph nodes, adjacent tissues. Notes on the study in general: Tumor TCR diversity was below lymph nodes but above nontumor tissue.

Concerning this clonotype: What it binds is not known. A much larger clone lies a single base off, so this may be a read error.

Breast cancer patients provided tissue from their axillary draining lymph nodes. Unmatched junction bases numbered 5, after V lost 4 bases and J lost 6 bases. This CDR3 spans 14 amino acids. CDR1 and CDR2 (germline): PRHDT, FYEKMQ (reference sequence). A single record per CDR3 protein comes from TCRdb applying MiXCR to the multiplex PCR reads. The data contain 150,000 to 200,000 distinct CDR3 sequences, 25% to 40% of them singletons. The clonotype comes from a female donor with breast cancer. Some clones in this sample may be carry-over from other donors' samples. The genes are TRBV13 and TRBJ2-3; TRBD2 aligns across 9 bases. The sequenced sample consisted of axillary lymph node tissue. CDR3 in amino acids: CASSWRGGGDTQYF. CDR3 coding DNA: TGTGCCAGCAGCTGGCGCGGGGGGGGCGATACGCAGTATTTT. Based on the CDR3 plus reference TRBV13 and TRBJ2-3, the full variable domain is AAGVIQSPRHLIKEKRETATLKCYPIPRHDTVYWYQQGPGQDPQFLISFYEKMQSDKGSIPDRFSAQQFSDYHSELNMSSLELGDSALYFCASSWRGGGDTQYFGPGTRLTVL.